The rows below give T cell receptor beta chains drawn from one sample of a study of blood T cells in healthy people across ages. TCRdb passed the 5' RACE reads through MiXCR, listing each CDR3 protein once. The table has over 500,000 distinct CDR3 sequences, 27% seen once. A further study also used this sample, focusing on T cells of mothers and their children.

The sample taken for sequencing was blood. The receptor source for this set is a boy younger than 10 in good health. Both conserved end residues are part of each CDR3. D genes are given only for firm matches. Part of the rows lack a size; the others show once, few, many or a class for expanded clones.

>TRBJ2-5|TRBV5-1|few|TRBD2
CASSPGRAGETQYF
TGCGCCAGCAGCCCCGGGAGGGCCGGAGAGACCCAGTACTTC
>TRBJ2-2|TRBV9|.|.
CASSALALGELFF
TGTGCCAGCAGCGCCCTAGCGCTCGGGGAGCTGTTTTTT
>TRBJ1-5|TRBV20-1|.|.
CSASGGRFSLNQPQHF
TGCAGTGCTAGTGGCGGGCGGTTTTCTTTGAATCAGCCCCAGCATTTT
>TRBJ1-2|TRBV18|few|.
CASSPETSYGYTF
TGTGCCAGCTCACCCGAGACTTCCTATGGCTACACCTTC
>TRBJ2-1|TRBV11-2|.|.
CASSLVYGAFNEQFF
TGTGCCAGCAGCTTAGTTTATGGAGCGTTCAATGAGCAGTTCTTC
>TRBJ2-1|TRBV4-1|.|TRBD2
CASSPPSGGQFF
TGCGCCAGCAGCCCTCCCTCGGGAGGCCAGTTCTTC
>TRBJ2-7|TRBV12-3/TRBV12-4|once|.
CASSLLTEQYF
TGTGCCAGCAGTCTCCTCACGGAGCAGTACTTC
>TRBJ2-7|TRBV3-1|few|.
CASSQEISGYEQYF
TGTGCCAGCAGCCAAGAAATTAGCGGCTACGAGCAGTACTTC
>TRBJ1-2|TRBV5-1|.|TRBD1
CASSLEGARRSGYTF
TGCGCCAGCAGCTTGGAGGGGGCGCGTAGAAGTGGCTACACCTTC
>TRBJ2-5|TRBV10-3|many|.
CAISESGEETQYF
TGTGCCATCAGTGAGTCTGGAGAAGAGACCCAGTACTTC
>TRBJ2-3|TRBV5-1|.|.
CASSLQLRDTQYF
TGCGCCAGCAGCTTACAGCTCCGGGATACGCAGTATTTT
>TRBJ1-2|TRBV29-1|.|TRBD1
CSVGTGGSYGYTF
TGCAGCGTAGGGACAGGGGGCAGCTATGGCTACACCTTC
>TRBJ2-1|TRBV29-1|.|.
CSVWTFNEQFF
TGCAGCGTGTGGACTTTCAATGAGCAGTTCTTC
>TRBJ1-2|TRBV3-1|few|.
CASSHRPRQDRYGYTF
TGTGCCAGCAGCCACCGCCCGAGGCAGGACCGCTATGGCTACACCTTC
>TRBJ2-4|TRBV6-6|.|.
CASRSGRGGNIQYF
TGTGCCAGCAGAAGTGGAAGGGGCGGAAACATTCAGTACTTC
>TRBJ1-6|TRBV6-2/TRBV6-3|.|.
CAGRRRSPLHF
TGTGCCGGCCGGCGACGCTCACCCCTCCACTTT
>TRBJ2-5|TRBV10-3|.|.
CAISDRAQETQYF
TGTGCCATCAGTGACAGAGCTCAAGAGACCCAGTACTTC
>TRBJ2-5|TRBV19|.|TRBD2
CASSTAWAGVKTQYF
TGTGCCAGTAGCACCGCATGGGCGGGAGTGAAGACCCAGTACTTC
>TRBJ1-1|TRBV6-6|few|.
CASSSPPTGNTEAFF
TGTGCCAGCAGTTCCCCACCGACAGGGAACACTGAAGCTTTCTTT
>TRBJ2-6|TRBV6-6|.|.
CAGTTPGANVLTF
TGTGCCGGCACGACGCCGGGGGCCAACGTCCTGACTTTC
>TRBJ2-7|TRBV7-9|.|.
CASSPRRSGDEQYF
TGTGCCAGCAGCCCTCGCAGGAGTGGAGACGAGCAGTACTTC
>TRBJ2-4|TRBV4-3|few|TRBD2
CASSQGGGALPDIQYF
TGCGCCAGCAGCCAAGGGGGAGGGGCCCTACCAGACATTCAGTACTTC
>TRBJ1-5|TRBV7-9|few|.
CASSYSGYDQPQHF
TGTGCCAGCAGCTACTCAGGGTACGATCAGCCCCAGCATTTT
>TRBJ2-3|TRBV4-1|.|.
CASSPRDYAPQEDTQYF
TGCGCCAGCAGCCCAAGGGATTACGCTCCGCAAGAAGATACGCAGTATTTT
>TRBJ1-1|TRBV29-1|.|.
CSGLGQNTEAFF
TGCAGCGGGCTCGGACAGAACACTGAAGCTTTCTTT
>TRBJ2-2|TRBV20-1|.|.
CSARVQGYDTGELFF
TGCAGTGCTAGAGTCCAGGGTTACGACACCGGGGAGCTGTTTTTT
>TRBJ1-4|TRBV7-9|.|.
CASSLEWGNEKLFF
TGTGCCAGCAGCTTAGAATGGGGTAATGAAAAACTGTTTTTT
>TRBJ2-7|TRBV7-8|.|TRBD2
CASSTLAGRAYEQYF
TGTGCCAGCAGCACTCTAGCGGGGAGGGCCTACGAGCAGTACTTC
>TRBJ2-2|TRBV4-3|.|.
CASSQERAPGAGELFF
TGCGCCAGCAGCCAAGAACGGGCCCCCGGTGCCGGGGAGCTGTTTTTT
>TRBJ2-1|TRBV4-3|.|TRBD2
CASSQNWGLAMYNEQFF
TGCGCCAGCAGCCAAAACTGGGGACTAGCTATGTACAATGAGCAGTTCTTC
>TRBJ2-7|TRBV29-1|.|TRBD2
CSVEGSSGTSYEQYF
TGCAGCGTTGAAGGGTCTAGCGGGACCTCCTACGAGCAGTACTTC
>TRBJ2-5|TRBV11-2|few|.
CASSSPRLSSAGTQYF
TGTGCCAGCAGCTCCCCTCGCCTCAGCAGCGCTGGGACCCAGTACTTC
>TRBJ1-4|TRBV7-9|once|TRBD1
CAGGQGNEKLFF
TGTGCCGGGGGACAGGGGAATGAAAAACTGTTTTTT
>TRBJ2-4|TRBV20-1|few|TRBD1
CSATGALGNIQYF
TGCAGTGCAACAGGGGCGCTGGGTAACATTCAGTACTTC
>TRBJ1-1|TRBV5-1|.|.
CASSQYPNGEPTEAFF
TGCGCCAGCAGCCAATACCCGAACGGAGAACCAACTGAAGCTTTCTTT
>TRBJ2-7|TRBV12-5|few|.
CASGFSSEDYEQYF
TGTGCTAGTGGTTTTTCCTCCGAAGACTACGAGCAGTACTTC
>TRBJ2-3|TRBV11-2|few|TRBD1
CASSPMFGTGATDTQYF
TGTGCCAGCAGCCCGATGTTTGGGACAGGGGCCACAGATACGCAGTATTTT
>TRBJ2-2|TRBV20-1|once|.
CSAREYGANGELFF
TGCAGTGCTAGAGAATACGGGGCGAACGGGGAGCTGTTTTTT
>TRBJ2-1|TRBV3-1|.|.
CASTDLRGSYNEQFF
TGTGCCAGCACCGACCTTAGGGGCTCCTACAATGAGCAGTTCTTC
>TRBJ1-1|TRBV11-2|few|TRBD1
CASSPVGGSRTTEAFF
TGTGCCAGCAGCCCAGTAGGGGGCTCAAGAACCACTGAAGCTTTCTTT